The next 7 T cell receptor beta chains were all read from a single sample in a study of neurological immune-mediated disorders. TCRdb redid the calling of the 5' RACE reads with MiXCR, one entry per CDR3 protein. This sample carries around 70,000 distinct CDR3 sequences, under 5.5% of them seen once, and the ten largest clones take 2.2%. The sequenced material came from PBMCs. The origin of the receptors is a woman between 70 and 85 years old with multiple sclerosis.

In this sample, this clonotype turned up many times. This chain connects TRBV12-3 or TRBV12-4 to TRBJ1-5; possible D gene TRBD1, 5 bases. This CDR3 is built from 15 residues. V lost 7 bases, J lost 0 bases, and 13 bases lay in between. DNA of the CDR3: TGTGCCAGCAACCCCGGGGCCAGTAGCAATCAGCCCCAGCATTTT. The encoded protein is CASNPGASSNQPQHF.

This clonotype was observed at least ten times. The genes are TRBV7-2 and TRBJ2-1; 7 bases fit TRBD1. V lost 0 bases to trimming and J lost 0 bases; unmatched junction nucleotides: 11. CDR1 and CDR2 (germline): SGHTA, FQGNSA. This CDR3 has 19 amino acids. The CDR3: CASSLAVKRTGRSYNEQFF. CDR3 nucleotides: TGTGCCAGCAGCTTAGCGGTCAAGAGGACAGGTCGCTCCTACAATGAGCAGTTCTTC. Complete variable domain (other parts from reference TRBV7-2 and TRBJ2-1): GAGVSQSPSNKVTEKGKDVELRCDPISGHTALYWYRQSLGQGLEFLIYFQGNSAPDKSGLPSDRFSAERTGGSVSTLTIQRTQQEDSAVYLCASSLAVKRTGRSYNEQFFGPGTRLTVL.

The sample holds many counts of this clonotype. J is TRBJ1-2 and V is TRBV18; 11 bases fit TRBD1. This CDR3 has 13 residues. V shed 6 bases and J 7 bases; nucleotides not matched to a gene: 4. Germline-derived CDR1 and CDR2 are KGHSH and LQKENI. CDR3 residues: CASSIGTGGGYTF. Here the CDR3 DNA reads TGTGCCAGCTCGATCGGGACAGGGGGTGGCTACACCTTC.

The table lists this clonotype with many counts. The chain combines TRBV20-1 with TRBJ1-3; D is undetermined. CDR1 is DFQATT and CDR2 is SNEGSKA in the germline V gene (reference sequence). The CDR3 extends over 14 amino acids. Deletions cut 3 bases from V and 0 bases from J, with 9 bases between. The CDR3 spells CSARIGSSGNTIYF. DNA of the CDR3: TGCAGTGCTAGGATCGGGAGCTCTGGAAACACCATATATTTT.

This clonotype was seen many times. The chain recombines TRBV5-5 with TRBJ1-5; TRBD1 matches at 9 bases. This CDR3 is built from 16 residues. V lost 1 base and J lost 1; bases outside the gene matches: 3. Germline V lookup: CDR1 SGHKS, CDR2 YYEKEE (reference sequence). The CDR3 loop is CASSLTGGMSNQPQHF. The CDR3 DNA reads TGTGCCAGCAGCTTGACAGGGGGCATGAGCAATCAGCCCCAGCATTTT.

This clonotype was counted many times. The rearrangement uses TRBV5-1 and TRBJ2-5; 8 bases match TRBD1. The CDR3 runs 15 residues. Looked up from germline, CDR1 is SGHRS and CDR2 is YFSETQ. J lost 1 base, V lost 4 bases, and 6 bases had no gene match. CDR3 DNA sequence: TGCGCCAGCAGCCTCGCACAGGGGGTCCAAGAGACCCAGTACTTC. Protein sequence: CASSLAQGVQETQYF. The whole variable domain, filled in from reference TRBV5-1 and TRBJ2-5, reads KAGVTQTPRYLIKTRGQQVTLSCSPISGHRSVSWYQQTPGQGLQFLFEYFSETQRNKGNFPGRFSGRQFSNSRSEMNVSTLELGDSALYLCASSLAQGVQETQYFGPGTRLLVL.

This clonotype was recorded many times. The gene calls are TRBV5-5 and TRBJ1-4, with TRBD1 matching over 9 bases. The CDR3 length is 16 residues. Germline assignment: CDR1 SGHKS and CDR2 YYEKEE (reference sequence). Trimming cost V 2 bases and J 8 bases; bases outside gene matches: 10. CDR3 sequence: CASSFRADRGSEKLFF. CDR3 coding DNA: TGTGCCAGCAGCTTCCGAGCTGACAGGGGGAGCGAAAAACTGTTTTTT.